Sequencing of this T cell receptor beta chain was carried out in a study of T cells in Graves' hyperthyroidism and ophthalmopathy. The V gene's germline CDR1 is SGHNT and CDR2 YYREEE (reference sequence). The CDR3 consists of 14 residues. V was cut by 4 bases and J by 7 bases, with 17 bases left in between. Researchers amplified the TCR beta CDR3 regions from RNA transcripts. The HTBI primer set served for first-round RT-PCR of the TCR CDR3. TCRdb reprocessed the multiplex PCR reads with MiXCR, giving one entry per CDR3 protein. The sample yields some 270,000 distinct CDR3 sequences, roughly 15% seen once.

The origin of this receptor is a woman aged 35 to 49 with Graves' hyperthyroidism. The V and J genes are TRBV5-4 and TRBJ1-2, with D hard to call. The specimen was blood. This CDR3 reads CASSRKTLTSGYTF. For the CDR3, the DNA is TGTGCCAGCAGCAGAAAGACCCTAACTTCTGGCTACACCTTC.